A selection of T cell receptor beta chains follows, all from one sample in a study of type 1 regulatory T cells. MiXCR was run by TCRdb on the reads, yielding one entry per CDR3 protein. There are over 90,000 distinct CDR3 sequences in the sample; roughly 31% occur only once, and about 2.4% lies in the top ten. Sequencing was performed on CD4+ T cells, either the whole sample or a sorted fraction (not recorded which). The receptors were sampled from a human donor in good health. CDR3s include the opening cysteine and the closing phenylalanine or tryptophan. A D gene is named only where the DNA matches it firmly.

d_call v_call cdr3_aa
TRBD2 TRBV7-2 CASSLVGLAGVDEQFF
. TRBV3-1 CASSLFRNGRETQYF
TRBD2 TRBV5-1 CASRVGGESSYNEQFF
. TRBV7-2 CASSLYVNSNTGELFF
. TRBV15 CATSSGGQQETQYF
TRBD1 TRBV7-6 CATSPRQGGNSPLHF
. TRBV5-1 CASSPGHRGELFF
. TRBV2 CASSEGEKQAGELFF
. TRBV7-2 CASSLGQGSSGANVLTF
. TRBV5-4 CASSLKTEYYGYTF
. TRBV6-2/TRBV6-3 CASKKTVAGELFF
. TRBV29-1 CSAEGADGYTF
. TRBV7-2 CASRWDLTGELFF
TRBD2 TRBV20-1 CSAWPRGTSEYTGELFF
TRBD2 TRBV6-2/TRBV6-3 CASSYSHPSGIYNEQFF
. TRBV27 CASAGTVGYNSPLHF
. TRBV12-5 CASAQSPLYYEQYF